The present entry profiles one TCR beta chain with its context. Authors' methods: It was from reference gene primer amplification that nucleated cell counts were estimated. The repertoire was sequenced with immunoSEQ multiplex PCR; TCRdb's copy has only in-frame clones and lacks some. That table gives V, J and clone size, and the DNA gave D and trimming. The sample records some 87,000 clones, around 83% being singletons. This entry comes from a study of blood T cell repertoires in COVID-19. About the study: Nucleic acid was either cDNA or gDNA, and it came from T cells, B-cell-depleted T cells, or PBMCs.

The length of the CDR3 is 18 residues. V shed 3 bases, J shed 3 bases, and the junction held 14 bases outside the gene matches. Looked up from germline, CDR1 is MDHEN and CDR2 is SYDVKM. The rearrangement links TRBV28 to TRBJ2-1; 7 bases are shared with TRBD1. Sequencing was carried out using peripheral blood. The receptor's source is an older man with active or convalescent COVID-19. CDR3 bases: TGTGCCAGCAGTTTTGGACAGGCGCGGAGGCTGCACTACAATGAGCAGTTCTTC. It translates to CASSFGQARRLHYNEQFF.